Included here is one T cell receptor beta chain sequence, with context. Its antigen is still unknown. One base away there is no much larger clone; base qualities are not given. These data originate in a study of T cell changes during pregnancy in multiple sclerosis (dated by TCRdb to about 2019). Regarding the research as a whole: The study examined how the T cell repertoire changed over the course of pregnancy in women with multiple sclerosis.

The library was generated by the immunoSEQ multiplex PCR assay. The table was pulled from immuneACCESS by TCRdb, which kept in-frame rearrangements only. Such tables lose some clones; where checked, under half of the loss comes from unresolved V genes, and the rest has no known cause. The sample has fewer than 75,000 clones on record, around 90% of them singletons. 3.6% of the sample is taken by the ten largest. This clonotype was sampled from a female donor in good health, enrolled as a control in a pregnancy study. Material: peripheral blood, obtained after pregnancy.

The bases read TGTGCCAGCGCCAGCGGGATTAACACTGAAGCTTTCTTT. This sequence encodes CASASGINTEAFF. The chain uses TRBV7-2 and TRBJ1-1, with the D gene not clear enough to name. Trimming removed 8 bases from V and 2 bases from J, leaving 12 bases between the germline ends. From a lookup of the germline V gene, CDR1 and CDR2 are SGHTA and FQGNSA. The CDR3 measures 13 amino acids from cysteine to phenylalanine. This entry keeps only the CDR3 DNA: 39 bases, framed from base 1.